This TCR beta chain comes out of a study of cytomegalovirus exposure and HLA in healthy donors. The CDR3 spans 12 residues. In germline, CDR1 is MNHEY, CDR2 SVGAGI. V shed 6 bases and J 5 bases; nucleotides not matched to a gene: 3. Clones were sequenced by immunoSEQ multiplex PCR, and TCRdb holds only the in-frame ones, with some missing. The sample comprises about 200,000 clones, roughly 81% of which are singletons, and around 1.3% rests with the top ten. Sequencing was done on a sample of PBMCs. The TCR originated in a young woman in good health and CMV-seronegative. This chain connects TRBV6-5 to TRBJ2-5, with 7 bases identical to TRBD2. The CDR3 sequence is CASSSGGETQYF. The DNA of the CDR3 is TGTGCCAGCAGCTCCGGGGGGGAGACCCAGTACTTC.